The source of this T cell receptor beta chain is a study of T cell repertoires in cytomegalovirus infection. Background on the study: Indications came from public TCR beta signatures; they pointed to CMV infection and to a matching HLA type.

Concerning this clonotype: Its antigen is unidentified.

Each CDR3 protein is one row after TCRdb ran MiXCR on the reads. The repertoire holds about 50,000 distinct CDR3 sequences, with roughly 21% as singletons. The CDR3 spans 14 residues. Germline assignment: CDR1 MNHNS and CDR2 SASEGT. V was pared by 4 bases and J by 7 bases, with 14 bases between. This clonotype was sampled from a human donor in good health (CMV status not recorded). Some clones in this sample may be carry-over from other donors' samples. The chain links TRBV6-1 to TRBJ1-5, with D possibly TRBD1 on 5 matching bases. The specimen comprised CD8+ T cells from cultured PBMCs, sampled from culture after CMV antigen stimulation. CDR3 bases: TGTGCCAGCAGTGGGAGGCTAGGGGTCCAGCCCCAGCATTTT. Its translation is CASSGRLGVQPQHF.